This T cell receptor beta chain came from a study of blood T cell repertoires in COVID-19. In the study overall: Acute-phase and convalescent COVID-19 samples originated in the United States, Italy and Spain. T cells, B-cell-depleted T cells, or PBMCs provided the cDNA or gDNA that served as material.

The protocol was immunoSEQ multiplex PCR, while the TCRdb copy is restricted to in-frame clones and leaves out a portion. The table has 68,000 or so clones, around 88% seen once. The germline V gene has CDR1 KGHSH and CDR2 LQKENI. Trimming stripped 6 bases from V and 3 bases from J, with 15 bases between. There are 15 residues in the CDR3. The sequencing sample was made of peripheral blood. The chain recombines TRBV18 with TRBJ1-5; D ambiguous. This TCR was recovered from a woman aged 70-85 years with acute or convalescent COVID-19. The DNA for the CDR3 is TGTGCCAGCTCTCTCTACAGTGGTTCCAATCAGCCCCAGCATTTT. Its translation is CASSLYSGSNQPQHF.